Detailed here is one T cell receptor beta chain. Its cognate antigen is unknown. The source of the sample is a study of shared clonotypes between healthy human individuals. As for the study in general: Sampling drew on donors who were a couple of women and a few men aged 18 to 49.

Germline V gene lookup returns CDR1 SGHKS and CDR2 YYEKEE (reference sequence). The CDR3 covers 16 residues. V shed 4 bases and J 0 bases; nucleotides not matched to a gene: 5. Study-level findings and limits: The rarefaction results pointed to incomplete sorted-subset sequencing despite large depth.

TCRdb's copy holds only in-frame clones and misses some; the assay was immunoSEQ multiplex PCR. Of 1,500,000 or so clones in the sample, about 98.5% were seen once. Source material: naive CD4+ T cells sorted from blood. As to subset: CD45RA+ positively selected. V is TRBV5-5 and J is TRBJ2-2; TRBD2 aligns across 8 bases. This receptor was obtained from a young man in good health. As DNA, the CDR3 is TGTGCCAGCAGCACCCTAGCGGGTGCGAACACCGGGGAGCTGTTTTTT. Its protein is CASSTLAGANTGELFF.